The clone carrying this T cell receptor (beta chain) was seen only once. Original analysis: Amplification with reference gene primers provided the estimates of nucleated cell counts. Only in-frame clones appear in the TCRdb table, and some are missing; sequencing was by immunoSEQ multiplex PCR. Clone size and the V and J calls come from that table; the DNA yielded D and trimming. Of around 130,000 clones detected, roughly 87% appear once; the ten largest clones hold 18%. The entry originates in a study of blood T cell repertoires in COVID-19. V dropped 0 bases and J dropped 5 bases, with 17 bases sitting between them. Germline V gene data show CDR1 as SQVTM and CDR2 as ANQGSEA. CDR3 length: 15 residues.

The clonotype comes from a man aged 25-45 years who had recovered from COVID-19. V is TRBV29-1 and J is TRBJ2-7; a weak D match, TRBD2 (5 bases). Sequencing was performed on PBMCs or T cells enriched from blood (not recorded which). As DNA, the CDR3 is TGCAGCGTTGAAGATCCCCGGACGGGGATTGACGAGCAGTACTTC. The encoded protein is CSVEDPRTGIDEQYF.